These 13 T cell receptor beta chains originate from one sample sequenced in a study of cytomegalovirus exposure and HLA in healthy donors. 60 Vbeta and 13 Jbeta primers were used in PCR. Clones were sequenced by immunoSEQ multiplex PCR, and TCRdb holds only the in-frame ones, with some missing. Of over 100,000 clones in the sample, 60% to 85% were seen once. The sample was PBMCs. Receptor source: a woman between 40 and 50 years old in good health and CMV-seropositive.

The V gene is TRBV5-1, the J gene TRBJ1-3; possible D gene TRBD1, 5 bases. The CDR3 totals 17 residues. Germline V lookup: CDR1 SGHRS, CDR2 YFSETQ. The V and J ends lost 0 bases and 1 base respectively, with 14 bases between them. CDR3 sequence reads: CASSLEPPGLSGNTIYF. CDR3 DNA: TGCGCCAGCAGCTTGGAGCCACCAGGGCTTTCTGGAAACACCATATATTTT.

The gene calls are TRBV6-1 and TRBJ1-2; TRBD1 agrees at 7 bases. V trimming: 10 bases; J trimming: 0 bases; junction bases outside the gene matches: 8. CDR1 is MNHNS and CDR2 is SASEGT in the germline V gene. The CDR3 has 14 amino acids. The CDR3 sequence: CATHRQGANYGYTF. The CDR3 nucleotides read TGTGCCACCCACCGACAGGGAGCTAACTATGGCTACACCTTC.

In its sample, this clone was seen a few times. J is TRBJ1-2 and V is TRBV6-5; D call uncertain. There are 14 residues in the CDR3. CDR1 is MNHEY, CDR2 SVGAGI, per germline. Trimming took off 6 bases at V and 4 bases at J, with 15 bases between the two ends. CDR3 region: CASSASHEAYGYTF. In nucleotides, the CDR3 is TGTGCCAGCAGCGCCTCACATGAGGCCTATGGCTACACCTTC.

V usage is TRBV7-7 and J usage is TRBJ1-1; no definite D call. Trimming stripped 8 bases from V and 7 bases from J, with 2 bases between. Germline V gene lookup returns CDR1 SSHAT and CDR2 FNYEAQ (reference sequence). The CDR3 covers 8 residues. The CDR3 DNA follows: TGTGCCAGCCTTGAAGCTTTCTTT. This gives the protein CASLEAFF.

The CDR3 region is CASNTGGGSSYNEQFF. The CDR3 DNA follows: TGCGCCAGCAATACGGGGGGGGGAAGCTCCTACAATGAGCAGTTCTTC. The chain combines TRBV5-1 with TRBJ2-1; 8 bases align to TRBD2. Trimming at V came to 6 bases and at J to 0 bases, leaving 8 bases not matched to a gene. The germline CDR1 and CDR2 sequences are SGHRS and YFSETQ. The CDR3 is 16 residues long. The full variable domain, with the rest looked up from reference TRBV5-1 and TRBJ2-1, is KAGVTQTPRYLIKTRGQQVTLSCSPISGHRSVSWYQQTPGQGLQFLFEYFSETQRNKGNFPGRFSGRQFSNSRSEMNVSTLELGDSALYLCASNTGGGSSYNEQFFGPGTRLTVL.

This clone was picked up a small number of times. V is TRBV19 and J is TRBJ1-5; 7 bases line up with TRBD1. This CDR3 is 16 amino acids long. V trimming: 3 bases; J trimming: 9 bases; junction bases outside the gene matches: 14. Germline assignment: CDR1 LNHDA and CDR2 SQIVND (reference sequence). The CDR3 bases are TGTGCCAGTAGTATTCGGGGCGGATCAGGGGGGTCGCCCCAGCATTTT. Translating gives CASSIRGGSGGSPQHF. Filled out from reference TRBV19 and TRBJ1-5, the complete variable domain reads DGGITQSPKYLFRKEGQNVTLSCEQNLNHDAMYWYRQDPGQGLRLIYYSQIVNDFQKGDIAEGYSVSREKKESFPLTVTSAQKNPTAFYLCASSIRGGSGGSPQHFGDGTRLSIL.

As regards this clone: A read error may produce the germline difference seen at one junction end. V gene TRBV7-9 combines with J gene TRBJ1-4; the match to TRBD1 covers 8 bases. This CDR3 has 12 amino acids. Germline values: CDR1 SEHNR, CDR2 FQNEAQ (reference sequence). The CDR3 spells CSSSSRTGKLFF. As DNA, the CDR3 is TGTTCCAGCAGCTCACGGACAGGGAAACTGTTTTTT.

The chain employs TRBV30 and TRBJ1-2, with D uncertain. With 5 bases removed from V and 1 base from J, the gap between germline ends came to 8 bases. The CDR3 length is 12 residues. Germline V gives CDR1 GTSNPN, CDR2 SVGIG (reference sequence). The CDR3 sequence: CAWAPGNYGYTF. The CDR3 coding sequence is TGTGCCTGGGCACCGGGTAACTATGGCTACACCTTC.

The rearrangement uses TRBV19 and TRBJ2-4; perhaps TRBD1 as D (6 bases). Between the trimmed V and J ends, which lost 5 bases and 6 bases, there was a span of 11 bases. The CDR3 has 13 residues. Germline values: CDR1 LNHDA, CDR2 SQIVND (reference sequence). CDR3 in DNA: TGTGCCAGTAGTCAGGGGTTGTTAAACATTCAGTACTTC. It codes for CASSQGLLNIQYF.

This sequence joins TRBV5-1 and TRBJ2-7; 7 bases are a match to TRBD1. CDR1 is SGHRS and CDR2 is YFSETQ in the germline V gene. This CDR3 is built from 13 residues. V dropped 4 bases and J dropped 3; count of bases not matched to a gene: 4. DNA of the CDR3: TGCGCCAGCAGCCGGGACAGCGGCTACGAGCAGTACTTC. It specifies CASSRDSGYEQYF.

This rearrangement joins TRBV30 to TRBJ1-5; D not certain. With 1 base removed from V and 5 bases from J, the gap between germline ends came to 15 bases. The CDR3 is 15 amino acids. The germline V gene encodes CDR1 GTSNPN and CDR2 SVGIG (reference sequence). The CDR3 nucleotides read TGTGCCTGGAGTGGGCCTCTAGGCCCGGATCAGCCCCAGCATTTT. It is translated as CAWSGPLGPDQPQHF.

The chain employs TRBV4-1 and TRBJ2-3, with TRBD2 identical over 7 bases. CDR3 length: 13 residues. Germline CDR1 is MGHRA and CDR2 is YSYEKL. Losses at the gene ends were 3 bases for V and 6 bases for J; bases not matched to a gene: 3. The CDR3 region has the DNA TGCGCCAGCAGCCATGCGGGGGTGGATACGCAGTATTTT. Translating gives CASSHAGVDTQYF.

V gene TRBV27 combines with J gene TRBJ1-5; the match to TRBD1 covers 11 bases. Germline V gene lookup returns CDR1 MNHEY and CDR2 SMNVEV (reference sequence). V lost 4 bases, J lost 6 bases, and 8 bases stayed unmatched. The length of the CDR3 is 16 residues. CDR3 residues: CASSSSGQGASQPQHF. The CDR3 DNA sequence: TGTGCCAGCAGTTCCTCCGGACAGGGGGCAAGTCAGCCCCAGCATTTT.